These 17 T cell receptor beta chains came from one sample sequenced in a study of patients and donors after allogeneic stem cell transplantation. TCRdb re-called the RT-PCR reads through MiXCR, storing one row per CDR3 protein. The sample yields 150,000 to 200,000 distinct CDR3 sequences, approximately 22% seen once. What was sequenced was blood, either unsorted or a sorted T cell fraction (not recorded which). These receptor sequences come from a human donor who was either an allogeneic HSCT recipient or a stem cell or donor lymphocyte infusion donor (not recorded which). It is not recorded whose cells these are; they may come from a transplant donor.

This clonotype was detected ten times or more. The gene calls are TRBV7-2 and TRBJ2-3, with 8 bases identical to TRBD2. This CDR3 comprises 14 residues. J gave up 2 bases and V 5 bases, and 3 bases lay outside the gene matches. Germline V gene data show CDR1 as SGHTA and CDR2 as FQGNSA. CDR3 amino acids: CASSPGLATDTQYF. DNA for the CDR3: TGTGCCAGCAGCCCCGGACTAGCCACAGATACGCAGTATTTT.

This rearrangement joins TRBV5-1 to TRBJ2-3; 11 bases are a match to TRBD2. V lost 7 bases to trimming and J lost 0 bases; unmatched junction nucleotides: 10. This CDR3 has 17 amino acids. Germline assignment: CDR1 SGHRS and CDR2 YFSETQ. The CDR3 reads CASHGLAGAGSTDTQYF. As DNA, the CDR3 is TGCGCCAGCCATGGACTAGCGGGTGCCGGTAGCACAGATACGCAGTATTTT.

About this clonotype: A read error is possible here, since a much larger clone lies one base away. V and J are TRBV28 and TRBJ1-6; D perhaps matches TRBD1 (6 bases). Germline loops: CDR1 MDHEN, CDR2 SYDVKM. The CDR3 consists of 15 residues. Here the CDR3 reads CASSSGVTYNSPHHF. The CDR3 nucleotides are TGTGCCAGCAGTTCAGGGGTCACCTATAATTCACCCCACCACTTT.

This clonotype was counted between two and nine times. The chain joins TRBV7-2 to TRBJ1-5; D gene unclear. The CDR3 is made up of 16 amino acids. The germline V and J ends were trimmed by 0 bases and 0 bases, with 9 bases remaining between them. CDR1 and CDR2 from the germline V gene are SGHTA and FQGNSA. This CDR3 reads CASSLAGRISNQPQHF. DNA for the CDR3: TGTGCCAGCAGCTTAGCAGGCAGGATTAGCAATCAGCCCCAGCATTTT. Looking up the rest from reference TRBV7-2 and TRBJ1-5 gives the full variable domain: GAGVSQSPSNKVTEKGKDVELRCDPISGHTALYWYRQSLGQGLEFLIYFQGNSAPDKSGLPSDRFSAERTGGSVSTLTIQRTQQEDSAVYLCASSLAGRISNQPQHFGDGTRLSIL.

Here the CDR3 DNA reads TGCGCCAGCAGCTTGGACGGCCTCTACAATGAGCAGTTCTTC. Amino acid sequence: CASSLDGLYNEQFF. The chain employs TRBV5-1 and TRBJ2-1; D unresolved. The CDR3 is 14 residues long. CDR1 SGHRS and CDR2 YFSETQ come from the germline V gene. Trimming pared 0 bases from V and 3 bases from J, leaving 7 bases between.

The chain joins TRBV2 to TRBJ1-2; possible D gene TRBD1, 5 bases. V shed 7 bases and J shed 8 bases, with 14 bases lying between them. From germline, CDR1 is SNHLY and CDR2 FYNNEI. The CDR3 is 12 residues long. In nucleotides, the CDR3 is TGTGCCAGCAAAATCCAGGGTTACGGCTACACCTTC. This encodes CASKIQGYGYTF. Combining the CDR3 with reference TRBV2 and TRBJ1-2 gives the whole variable domain EPEVTQTPSHQVTQMGQEVILRCVPISNHLYFYWYRQILGQKVEFLVSFYNNEISEKSEIFDDQFSVERPDGSNFTLKIRSTKLEDSAMYFCASKIQGYGYTFGSGTRLTVV.

The J gene is TRBJ1-1, the V gene TRBV20-1, with D uncertain. The germline CDR1 and CDR2 sequences are DFQATT and SNEGSKA (reference sequence). Trimming pared 3 bases from V and 4 bases from J, leaving 12 bases between. The CDR3 spans 13 residues. In DNA, the CDR3 is TGCAGTGCTAGTCAGGCGGTAGGCACTGAAGCTTTCTTT. Translating gives CSASQAVGTEAFF.

This sequence joins TRBV15 and TRBJ1-3; D is unresolved. The CDR3 length is 14 residues. Between the trimmed V and J ends, which lost 1 base and 4 bases, there was a span of 8 bases. Germline loops: CDR1 LNHNV, CDR2 YYDKDF (reference sequence). The CDR3 DNA follows: TGTGCCACCAGCAGAGGTCCTGGAGGAAACACCATATATTTT. Translated: CATSRGPGGNTIYF.

A few counts support this clonotype. V and J are TRBV5-1 and TRBJ2-7, with no clear D. Germline lookup yields CDR1 SGHRS and CDR2 YFSETQ. This CDR3 has 14 amino acids. Trimming cost V 0 bases and J 1 base, with 8 bases left between them. The CDR3 nucleotides are TGCGCCAGCAGCTTGGAGCCAGCATCCTACGAGCAGTACTTC. It translates to CASSLEPASYEQYF. Looking up the rest from reference TRBV5-1 and TRBJ2-7 gives the full variable domain: KAGVTQTPRYLIKTRGQQVTLSCSPISGHRSVSWYQQTPGQGLQFLFEYFSETQRNKGNFPGRFSGRQFSNSRSEMNVSTLELGDSALYLCASSLEPASYEQYFGPGTRLTVT.

This clonotype was detected a few times. The chain joins TRBV6-5 to TRBJ1-5, with 9 bases lining up with TRBD1. Germline V gene data show CDR1 as MNHEY and CDR2 as SVGAGI. The CDR3 is made up of 15 amino acids. V shed 5 bases and J 6 bases; nucleotides not matched to a gene: 8. CDR3 sequence reads: CASSPRDRVGQPQHF. CDR3 in DNA: TGTGCCAGCAGTCCCCGGGACAGGGTGGGTCAGCCCCAGCATTTT.

This chain joins TRBV2 and TRBJ1-2; maybe TRBD1 (5 bases). This CDR3 has 13 amino acids. V lost 6 bases and J 2 bases, leaving 10 bases between the germline ends. Germline V lookup: CDR1 SNHLY, CDR2 FYNNEI. CDR3 amino acids: CASRETGNYGYTF. The CDR3 region has the DNA TGTGCCAGCAGGGAAACAGGAAACTATGGCTACACCTTC.

This clonotype was picked up a small number of times. V is TRBV20-1 and J is TRBJ1-6; no clear D gene. This CDR3 region has 15 residues. V was shortened by 2 bases and J by 3 bases, with 11 bases between the two germline ends. Germline V gene data show CDR1 as DFQATT and CDR2 as SNEGSKA (reference sequence). The CDR3 nucleotides read TGCAGTGCTAGACTATCGTCAGGCTATAATTCACCCCTCCACTTT. Protein: CSARLSSGYNSPLHF.

This clonotype was recorded a few times. V gene TRBV4-2 combines with J gene TRBJ2-1, with D hard to call. The CDR3 sequence is 15 residues long. The V gene's germline CDR1 is LGHNA and CDR2 YNFKEQ. V lost 4 bases and J lost 2, with 12 bases in between. The CDR3 protein is CASSPSRTAYNEQFF. In DNA form, the CDR3 reads TGTGCCAGCAGCCCCTCGCGGACCGCCTACAATGAGCAGTTCTTC.

The chain joins TRBV4-2 to TRBJ2-7, with D perhaps matching TRBD1 (6 bases). CDR1 is LGHNA and CDR2 is YNFKEQ in the germline V gene. Trimming took 1 base from V and 2 from J, leaving 15 bases between them. The CDR3 totals 16 residues. The CDR3 spells CASSQAGQSFPYEQYF. The CDR3 bases are TGTGCCAGCAGCCAAGCCGGACAGTCCTTTCCCTACGAGCAGTACTTC.

The V and J genes are TRBV21-1 and TRBJ2-7; the tabulated D call, TRBD1, remains unverified against the DNA. TRBV21-1 constitutes a pseudogene. This CDR3 comprises 17 residues. The CDR3 region is CASSKGHQVGGSGEQYF. The CDR3 DNA reads TGTGCCAGCAGCAAAGGCCACCAGGTTGGGGGGTCTGGCGAGCAGTACTTC.

The J gene is TRBJ1-2, the V gene TRBV5-1; 7 bases match TRBD1. In germline, CDR1 is SGHRS, CDR2 YFSETQ. Trimming at V came to 3 bases and at J to 5 bases, leaving 10 bases not matched to a gene. The CDR3 extends over 15 amino acids. The CDR3 reads CASSSHRDSPYGYTF. CDR3 in DNA: TGCGCCAGCAGCTCGCACCGGGACAGCCCATATGGCTACACCTTC.

This chain uses TRBV7-2 with TRBJ1-1; D gene ambiguous. This CDR3 is 14 amino acids long. V lost 2 bases and J lost 3, with 10 bases in between. CDR1 is SGHTA, CDR2 FQGNSA, per germline. The CDR3 loop is CASSLWATYTEAFF. The DNA for the CDR3 is TGTGCCAGCAGCTTATGGGCCACGTACACTGAAGCTTTCTTT.